This T cell receptor (beta chain) was sequenced for a study of CD8+CD57+ T cells in acquired aplastic anemia. Study as a whole: DNA from sorted CD4+ and CD8+ cells averaged about 3.2 ug. CD4+ cell libraries from healthy donors averaged about 10.8 million reads. Whole-study findings and limits: Patients had fewer than 35 CD8+ CDR3 sequences in common with controls (the shared set).

CDR3 and TCR beta VDJ profiling relied on a genomic DNA template. TCRdb used MiXCR to reprocess the reads, holding one entry per CDR3 protein. This table holds about 190,000 distinct CDR3 sequences, roughly half found once. This clonotype was observed a handful of times. What it binds is not known. The final CDR3 position lacks the conserved phenylalanine or tryptophan, pointing to a likely read error. The sequenced sample consisted of sorted CD4+, CD8+, or CD8+CD57+ T cells (not recorded which) from PBMCs. This receptor was taken from a human donor in good health, serving as a control.

CDR3 nucleotide sequence: TGTGCCAGCAGTGACAGGGGGCTGGGGACTGAAGCTTTCCTT. This gives the protein CASSDRGLGTEAFL. The genes are TRBV12-5 and TRBJ1-1; TRBD1 aligns across 10 bases. Germline V gene sequence: CDR1 LGHNT, CDR2 FRNRAP. CDR3 size: 14 residues.